This T cell receptor (beta chain) was profiled in a study of OX40 agonist ivuxolimab in advanced cancers. TCRdb's table, derived via immunoSEQ multiplex PCR, lists solely in-frame clones and lacks some. The repertoire includes tens of thousands of clones, less than 90% of them detected once, and more than 0.7% sits in the top ten. The ends were cut back, 0 bases at V and 2 bases at J, with 5 bases in the middle. The germline gives CDR1 SGDLS, CDR2 YYNGEE. The CDR3 is 13 amino acids. This clone was counted between two and nine times. Other DNA sequences in this sample translate to the same CDR3. This sample comprised CD4+ or CD8+ T cells sorted from blood, obtained in a trial of the OX40 agonist ivuxolimab. The chain links TRBV9 to TRBJ1-1, with D hard to call. The clonotype comes from an adult with an advanced solid tumor such as melanoma, head and neck, liver or kidney cancer. CDR3 sequence (DNA): TGTGCCAGCAGCGTAGCTGTCAACACTGAAGCTTTCTTT. Its translation is CASSVAVNTEAFF.